The 24 T cell receptor beta chains presented below share a single source sample, sequenced in a study of T cells in Graves' hyperthyroidism and ophthalmopathy. RNA transcripts were the template for amplifying TCR beta CDR3 regions. RT-PCR in the first round (using the HTBI primer set) targeted the TCR CDR3. TCRdb independently ran MiXCR on the multiplex PCR reads; one entry per CDR3 protein. The sample includes roughly 500,000 distinct CDR3 sequences, 40% to 50% of them seen just once. Sequenced material: peripheral blood or thyroid tissue (not recorded which). The receptors here all came from an adult woman with Graves' disease, either hyperthyroidism or ophthalmopathy (not recorded which).

The chain recombines TRBV29-1 with TRBJ1-6; D is ambiguous. V was cut by 4 bases and J by 3 bases, with 10 bases left in between. Germline loops: CDR1 SQVTM, CDR2 ANQGSEA. This CDR3 comprises 14 residues. CDR3 in amino acids: CSVAETNYNSPLHF. CDR3 in DNA: TGCAGCGTTGCTGAGACAAACTATAATTCACCCCTCCACTTT.

This clonotype was observed at least ten times. The chain is built from TRBV9 and TRBJ1-5; D call uncertain. Germline CDR1 SGDLS, CDR2 YYNGEE. The CDR3 sequence is 15 residues long. The ends were cut back, 0 bases at V and 4 bases at J, with 11 bases in the middle. The CDR3 spells CASSVGPGSNQPQHF. Written as DNA, the CDR3 is TGTGCCAGCAGCGTAGGCCCCGGGAGTAATCAGCCCCAGCATTTT.

This clonotype was counted ten times or more. J is TRBJ2-2 and V is TRBV29-1; D is unresolved. V was cut by 4 bases and J by 8 bases, with 8 bases left in between. CDR1 is SQVTM, CDR2 ANQGSEA, per germline. The CDR3 has 11 amino acids. The CDR3 loop is CSVATAGELFF. The DNA for the CDR3 is TGCAGCGTTGCGACGGCGGGGGAGCTGTTTTTT.

This clonotype was counted many times. The gene calls are TRBV14 and TRBJ2-7; D is unclear. The V end was cut by 0 bases, the J end by 4 bases, with 4 bases between. Germline CDR1 and CDR2: SGHDN and FVKESK. The CDR3 covers 12 residues. As DNA, the CDR3 is TGTGCCAGCAGCCAAGATCGGTACGAGCAGTACTTC. This gives the protein CASSQDRYEQYF.

This clonotype showed up many times. The chain combines TRBV5-8 with TRBJ1-1, with D tentatively TRBD1 (6 bases). Trimming shortened V by 0 bases and J by 1 base, and 16 bases separated the two germline ends. The CDR3 contains 17 residues. Germline values: CDR1 SGHTS, CDR2 YDEGEE. CDR3 in DNA: TGTGCCAGCAGCTTGGTTACCTGGGGGGGGGCGAACACTGAAGCTTTCTTT. Amino acid sequence: CASSLVTWGGANTEAFF.

This clonotype has a count of ten or more. The J gene is TRBJ1-1, the V gene TRBV19; TRBD1 might be the D (6 bases). V shed 9 bases and J shed 1 base, with 21 bases lying between them. Germline assignment: CDR1 LNHDA and CDR2 SQIVND (reference sequence). The CDR3 covers 16 residues. In nucleotides, the CDR3 is TGTGCCAGCAAAGGGGGGCGGACCGCATCGAACACTGAAGCTTTCTTT. Translating gives CASKGGRTASNTEAFF.

In its sample, this clonotype was seen a few times. The rearrangement links TRBV10-2 to TRBJ1-1; D is possibly TRBD1 (5 bases). The CDR3 is 13 amino acids. V lost 6 bases and J 11 bases, leaving 19 bases between the germline ends. CDR1 WSHSY and CDR2 SAAADI come from the germline V gene. The DNA for the CDR3 is TGCGCCAGCAGCCAAGAGGAACGACAGCCCGCTTTCTTT. Amino acid sequence: CASSQEERQPAFF.

This clonotype came up many times. The rearrangement uses TRBV5-6 and TRBJ2-2; D is uncertain. This CDR3 region has 13 residues. Germline V gene lookup returns CDR1 SGHDT and CDR2 YYEEEE. With 0 bases removed from V and 4 bases from J, the gap between germline ends came to 4 bases. The CDR3, as DNA: TGTGCCAGCAGCTTGGCTTCCACCGGGGAGCTGTTTTTT. The encoded protein is CASSLASTGELFF.

The chain employs TRBV25-1 and TRBJ1-3; 10 bases map to TRBD1. The CDR3 covers 15 residues. Germline V CDR1 and CDR2: MGHDK, SYGVNS. The CDR3 sequence is CVGGTGALSGNTIYF. CDR3 nucleotide sequence: TGTGTCGGGGGGACAGGGGCCCTCTCTGGAAACACCATATATTTT. Full variable domain (rest looked up from reference TRBV25-1 and TRBJ1-3): EADIYQTPRYLVIGTGKKITLECSQTMGHDKMYWYQQDPGMELHLIHYSYGVNSTEKGDLSSESTVSRIRTEHFPLTLESARPSHTSQYLCVGGTGALSGNTIYFGEGSWLTVV.

The rearrangement links TRBV7-6 to TRBJ2-7; 12 nucleotides agree with TRBD2. CDR3 length: 19 residues. Trimming removed 2 bases from V and 2 bases from J; junction bases left unmatched: 13. Germline assignment: CDR1 SGHVS and CDR2 FNYEAQ. The CDR3 spells CASSLTPLTSGRKTYEQYF. In DNA, the CDR3 is TGTGCCAGCAGCTTAACCCCCCTGACTAGCGGGAGAAAGACCTACGAGCAGTACTTC.

The rearrangement uses TRBV19 and TRBJ2-5, with 11 bases fitting TRBD2. Trimming cost V 6 bases and J 5 bases; bases outside gene matches: 5. CDR1 is LNHDA, CDR2 SQIVND, per germline (reference sequence). CDR3 size: 14 residues. CDR3 DNA sequence: TGTGCCAGTAGCCTCCGGACTAGCGGGGAGACCCAGTACTTC. Amino acid sequence: CASSLRTSGETQYF.

The chain links TRBV11-2 to TRBJ2-1, with D possibly being TRBD1 (5 bases). In germline, CDR1 is SGHAT, CDR2 FQNNGV. V lost 0 bases, J lost 12 bases, and 15 bases lay in between. The CDR3 is made up of 14 amino acids. In DNA, the CDR3 is TGTGCCAGCAGCTTAGATCGACGACAGTCTTCGCAGTTCTTC. This sequence encodes CASSLDRRQSSQFF.

This clonotype was picked up a small number of times. This may come from a read error, since a much larger clone is one base off. The chain links TRBV29-1 to TRBJ2-7; no reliable D call. This CDR3 region has 15 residues. In germline, CDR1 is SQVTM, CDR2 ANQGSEA. CDR3: CSVGEVAPGHYGQYF. In DNA form, the CDR3 reads TGCAGCGTTGGAGAAGTAGCCCCGGGCCACTACGGGCAGTACTTC.

The chain links TRBV2 to TRBJ1-1; possible D gene TRBD1, 6 bases. Germline loops: CDR1 SNHLY, CDR2 FYNNEI. CDR3 size: 13 residues. The CDR3 nucleotides are TGTGCTAGAGTAGGCAGGGGAGTCACTGAAGCTTTCTTT. It encodes CARVGRGVTEAFF.

The rearrangement uses TRBV7-2 and TRBJ1-5, with a weak D call TRBD1 (5 bases). Germline V gene sequence: CDR1 SGHTA, CDR2 FQGNSA. This CDR3 has 15 residues. V was clipped by 5 bases and J by 7 bases, with 18 bases between them. CDR3: CASSQVGGVQQPQHF. CDR3 in DNA: TGTGCCAGCAGCCAAGTTGGGGGGGTGCAGCAGCCCCAGCATTTT. Complete variable domain (other parts from reference TRBV7-2 and TRBJ1-5): GAGVSQSPSNKVTEKGKDVELRCDPISGHTALYWYRQSLGQGLEFLIYFQGNSAPDKSGLPSDRFSAERTGGSVSTLTIQRTQQEDSAVYLCASSQVGGVQQPQHFGDGTRLSIL.

This chain connects TRBV7-2 to TRBJ2-7; weak D call: TRBD2 (6 bases). Per germline, CDR1 SGHTA and CDR2 FQGNSA. The V end was cut by 5 bases, the J end by 2 bases, with 10 bases between. CDR3 size: 13 residues. The CDR3, as DNA: TGTGCCAGCAGCGGGGGGAGCCCCTACGAGCAGTACTTC. Residues: CASSGGSPYEQYF.

The chain employs TRBV10-3 and TRBJ1-1; 10 bases agree with TRBD1. Trimming took 10 bases from V and 8 from J; bases not matched to a gene: 7. Per germline, CDR1 ENHRY and CDR2 SYGVKD. The CDR3 extends over 12 amino acids. CDR3 in DNA: TGTGCCACCGGACAGGGGGAGACGGAAGCTTTCTTT. It yields the protein CATGQGETEAFF.

The chain uses TRBV10-3 and TRBJ1-2; D ambiguous. Per the germline V gene, CDR1 is ENHRY and CDR2 is SYGVKD. This CDR3 spans 12 amino acids. The V and J ends lost 3 bases and 10 bases respectively, with 12 bases between them. The CDR3 bases are TGTGCCATCAGTGAAAGACACTCCTCCTACACCTTC. Protein product: CAISERHSSYTF.

The table lists this clonotype with a few counts. The J gene is TRBJ2-7, the V gene TRBV29-1; 8 bases match TRBD1. In germline, CDR1 is SQVTM, CDR2 ANQGSEA. The CDR3 is 12 amino acids. J lost 9 bases, V lost 4 bases, and 8 bases had no gene match. The CDR3 loop reads CSVGDRSYRQYF. The DNA for the CDR3 is TGCAGCGTTGGGGACAGGTCATACCGGCAGTACTTC.

There are a few counts of this clonotype. The chain uses TRBV5-1 and TRBJ2-7; 10 positions agree with TRBD2. The CDR3 is made up of 19 amino acids. Germline CDR1 SGHRS, CDR2 YFSETQ. The J segment lost 4 bases and the V segment lost 4 bases, leaving 20 bases of the junction unmatched. DNA for the CDR3: TGCGCCAGCAGCCCTCCTAACCCCGGACTAGCGGAAGAGAATTACGAGCAGTACTTC. Translating gives CASSPPNPGLAEENYEQYF.

This clonotype has at least ten counts. The gene calls are TRBV15 and TRBJ2-7; D unresolved. The CDR3 consists of 16 residues. CDR1 and CDR2 (germline): LNHNV, YYDKDF (reference sequence). V lost 1 base and J 4 bases, leaving 17 bases between the germline ends. CDR3 protein: CATSRARRLADYEQYF. The CDR3 coding sequence is TGTGCCACCAGCAGAGCTCGTCGCCTGGCGGATTACGAGCAGTACTTC. Drawing the rest from reference TRBV15 and TRBJ2-7, the complete variable domain is DAMVIQNPRYQVTQFGKPVTLSCSQTLNHNVMYWYQQKSSQAPKLLFHYYDKDFNNEADTPDNFQSRRPNTSFCFLDIRSPGLGDTAMYLCATSRARRLADYEQYFGPGTRLTVT.

The chain links TRBV12-3 or TRBV12-4 to TRBJ2-6, with D perhaps TRBD2 (5 bases). Trimming removed 6 bases at V and 1 base at J, with 10 bases between. This CDR3 is built from 15 residues. This CDR3 reads CASRSPGSGANVLTF. CDR3 bases: TGTGCCAGCAGGTCTCCGGGATCTGGGGCCAACGTCCTGACTTTC.

This clonotype showed up many times. V gene TRBV20-1 combines with J gene TRBJ2-5; 9 bases agree with TRBD2. Trimming took 3 bases from V and 5 from J; bases not matched to a gene: 16. The germline V gene encodes CDR1 DFQATT and CDR2 SNEGSKA (reference sequence). The CDR3 has 17 residues. DNA of the CDR3: TGCAGTGCTAGGCCCCCCTGGGATAGCGGGAGAGATGAGACCCAGTACTTC. It yields the protein CSARPPWDSGRDETQYF.

This chain uses TRBV29-1 with TRBJ1-4; weak D call: TRBD1 (6 bases). Germline CDR1 and CDR2: SQVTM and ANQGSEA. The CDR3 has 14 residues. V lost 7 bases and J lost 5, with 17 bases in between. The CDR3 DNA reads TGCAGCGCACAAGGCGGGACAATAAATGAAAAACTGTTTTTT. This codes for CSAQGGTINEKLFF.